The sequence of this T cell receptor beta chain was determined in a study of OX40 agonist ivuxolimab in advanced cancers. Study-level background: From roughly 20 to 90 years was the age range, with a mean of about 56 years, and about 83% were male. Study-wide points: Partial responders treated at 0.1-3.0 mg/kg exhibited clonal expansion among the lowest measured. Blood T cells, both CD4+ and CD8+, expanded clonally by week 6 at 0.1 to 3.0 mg/kg.

The repertoire was sequenced with immunoSEQ multiplex PCR; TCRdb's copy has only in-frame clones and lacks some. The data hold under 150,000 clones, with roughly 91% observed a single time. Germline values: CDR1 SEHNR, CDR2 FQNEAQ (reference sequence). The CDR3 spans 14 residues. Trimming shortened V by 0 bases and J by 2 bases, and 5 bases separated the two germline ends. Worth noting for this clone: Antigen unknown.

The sequence came from an adult with an advanced solid tumor such as melanoma, head and neck, liver or kidney cancer. Sequencing was performed on CD4+ or CD8+ T cells sorted from blood, taken in a trial of the OX40 agonist ivuxolimab. The chain uses TRBV7-9 and TRBJ1-3, with D unclear. CDR3 DNA sequence: TGTGCCAGCAGCTTAGCCCAGGCTGGAAACACCATATATTTT. It is translated as CASSLAQAGNTIYF.